Sequencing of this T cell receptor (beta chain) was carried out in a study of blood T cell repertoires in COVID-19. Whole-study context: The samples span acute and convalescent COVID-19 from the United States, Italy and Spain. Nucleic acid was either cDNA or gDNA, and it came from T cells, B-cell-depleted T cells, or PBMCs.

The CDR3 spans 16 residues. In germline, CDR1 is WNHNN, CDR2 SYGVQD (reference sequence). Deletions cut 0 bases from V and 0 bases from J, with 6 bases between. In the original processing: Using reference gene primer amplification, nucleated cell counts were estimated. Profiled with immunoSEQ multiplex PCR; TCRdb holds only in-frame clones, not every one. V and J calls plus clone size are reproduced from that table; the DNA served to infer D and trimming. The profile covers roughly 200,000 clones, with approximately 81% appearing a single time and around 4.9% taken by the ten largest. The sequenced sample consisted of peripheral blood. The source of this sequence is a woman over 75 with acute or convalescent COVID-19. The chain uses TRBV10-1 and TRBJ2-6, with D unclear. CDR3 loop: CASSESRSSGANVLTF. The CDR3 DNA follows: TGCGCCAGCAGTGAGTCGAGAAGCTCTGGGGCCAACGTCCTGACTTTC.